This section outlines one T cell receptor beta chain sequence together with its context. Its antigen is not known. The entry originates in a study of cytomegalovirus exposure and HLA in healthy donors. Study information: Earlier results showed 90 million to 120 million unique TCR beta sequences derived from roughly 200 million T cells.

Study outcomes and limitations: Relative to the roughly 690-donor mean, N-insertions were reportedly fewer in an Asian-associated ancestry cluster in a later analysis.

PCR primers comprised 60 Vbeta and 13 Jbeta primers. Using immunoSEQ multiplex PCR, the repertoire was profiled, and TCRdb retains in-frame clones only, with some absent. The sample holds 200,000 or so clones, under 70% seen once. The sequence was obtained from a man aged 35 to 55 in good health and CMV-seropositive. Sequenced material: PBMCs.

In DNA form, the CDR3 reads TGTGCCAGCAGCCGGACAGGCTCTGGGGCCAACGTCCTGACTTTC. It is translated as CASSRTGSGANVLTF. This chain connects TRBV7-2 to TRBJ2-6; 7 bases map to TRBD1. The germline CDR1 and CDR2 sequences are SGHTA and FQGNSA. V lost 5 bases, J lost 0 bases, and 1 base stayed unmatched. This CDR3 spans 15 amino acids.